These 10 T cell receptor beta chains originate from one sample sequenced in a study of blood T cell repertoires in COVID-19. Here immunoSEQ multiplex PCR was the method, and the copy in TCRdb shows in-frame clones only, minus some. The profile covers about 78,000 clones, with 86% appearing a single time and around 5% taken by the ten largest. Material: peripheral blood. The receptors were sampled from a man aged 45 to 65 with active or convalescent COVID-19.

The V and J genes are TRBV19 and TRBJ2-3, with 11 bases identical to TRBD1. J lost 3 bases, V lost 6 bases, and 2 bases had no gene match. This CDR3 has 14 residues. The germline V gene has CDR1 LNHDA and CDR2 SQIVND (reference sequence). CDR3: CASRGDRGTDTQYF. CDR3 in DNA: TGTGCCAGTAGGGGGGACAGGGGGACAGATACGCAGTATTTT.

The chain carries TRBV5-1 and TRBJ1-4; TRBD1 matches 9 bases. The CDR3 covers 14 residues. Trimming took 5 bases from V and 8 from J; bases not matched to a gene: 7. Germline V gene sequence: CDR1 SGHRS, CDR2 YFSETQ. Written as DNA, the CDR3 is TGCGCCAGCAGTAGGACAGGGGTGAACGAAAAACTGTTTTTT. Its translation: CASSRTGVNEKLFF.

The chain recombines TRBV5-5 with TRBJ2-5, with D possibly being TRBD2 (5 bases). The V gene lost 0 bases and the J gene lost 5 bases, with 11 bases spanning the gap. The CDR3 extends over 14 amino acids. CDR1 is SGHKS and CDR2 is YYEKEE in the germline V gene (reference sequence). This chain's CDR3 is CASSLGTVRETQYF. The DNA of the CDR3 is TGTGCCAGCAGCTTGGGGACTGTCCGCGAGACCCAGTACTTC.

This chain links TRBV18 with TRBJ1-4; D call uncertain. CDR1 and CDR2 from the germline V gene are KGHSH and LQKENI. Trimming cost V 5 bases and J 7 bases, with 14 bases left between them. The CDR3 is 14 amino acids. Written as DNA, the CDR3 is TGTGCCAGCTCAGATGCGGGAGAGGGTGAAAAACTGTTTTTT. It yields the protein CASSDAGEGEKLFF.

This rearrangement joins TRBV5-8 to TRBJ2-2; maybe TRBD2 (5 bases). Germline CDR1 and CDR2: SGHTS and YDEGEE. There are 15 residues in the CDR3. With 3 bases removed from V and 4 bases from J, the gap between germline ends came to 13 bases. CDR3 protein: CASSWAVRGTGELFF. As DNA, the CDR3 is TGTGCCAGCAGCTGGGCCGTCCGGGGCACCGGGGAGCTGTTTTTT. The full variable domain, in which reference TRBV5-8 and TRBJ2-2 provide the parts outside the CDR3, is EAGVTQSPTHLIKTRGQQATLRCSPISGHTSVYWYQQALGLGLQFLLWYDEGEERNRGNFPPRFSGRQFPNYSSELNVNALELEDSALYLCASSWAVRGTGELFFGEGSRLTVL.

This chain links TRBV10-3 with TRBJ2-1, with a tentative D call TRBD2 (6 bases). Germline CDR1 ENHRY, CDR2 SYGVKD. The CDR3 totals 13 residues. Trimming took 10 bases from V and 1 from J, leaving 11 bases between them. The CDR3 sequence is CATDGGSYNEQFF. CDR3 in DNA: TGTGCCACCGACGGGGGTTCCTACAATGAGCAGTTCTTC.

V and J are TRBV28 and TRBJ1-1; D is unclear. V was trimmed by 3 bases and J by 1 base, leaving 6 bases between them. Germline V CDR1 and CDR2: MDHEN, SYDVKM. The CDR3 consists of 13 residues. The CDR3 spells CASSFSTNTEAFF. The DNA of the CDR3 is TGTGCCAGCAGTTTTAGCACGAACACTGAAGCTTTCTTT.

This clone was detected only once. V usage is TRBV4-1 and J usage is TRBJ2-5, with D possibly being TRBD2 (6 bases). This CDR3 has 14 residues. The germline V gene encodes CDR1 MGHRA and CDR2 YSYEKL. V shed 3 bases and J shed 4 bases, with 12 bases lying between them. CDR3 in DNA: TGCGCCAGCAGCCAGAGGGACTCGACAGAGACCCAGTACTTC. Encoded protein: CASSQRDSTETQYF.

The chain has TRBV12-3 or TRBV12-4 and TRBJ1-1; TRBD1 agrees at 7 bases. This CDR3 is built from 13 residues. Trimming took 6 bases from V and 5 from J; bases not matched to a gene: 6. CDR3 DNA: TGTGCCAGCAGCTTGACAGGGAGAACTGAAGCTTTCTTT. Translated, it gives CASSLTGRTEAFF.

The chain links TRBV19 to TRBJ1-2; D is unclear. V was clipped by 0 bases and J by 7 bases, with 6 bases between them. Per the germline V gene, CDR1 is LNHDA and CDR2 is SQIVND (reference sequence). The CDR3 covers 12 residues. The CDR3 sequence is CASSIERSGYTF. The DNA of the CDR3 is TGTGCCAGTAGTATAGAGAGGAGTGGCTACACCTTC.